This TCR beta chain comes out of a study of OX40 agonist ivuxolimab in advanced cancers. Overall study context: Under the entry rules, prior anti-PD-1, anti-PD-L1 or anti-CTLA-4 therapy was allowed, and about 40% had some.

TCRdb's copy holds only in-frame clones and misses some; the assay was immunoSEQ multiplex PCR. The sample holds tens of thousands of clones; 75% to 90% are singletons and the top ten take around 2.7%. The CDR3 sequence is 14 residues long. Systemic immunosuppression or autoimmune disease history was grounds to exclude patients. This chain joins TRBV7-5 and TRBJ2-2. TRBV7-5 is a listed pseudogene. This sequence originates from an adult with an advanced solid tumor such as melanoma, head and neck, liver or kidney cancer. Sample: CD4+ or CD8+ T cells sorted from blood, taken in a trial of the OX40 agonist ivuxolimab. The CDR3 DNA is TGTGCCAGCAGGATGGGGGCGAACACCGGGGAGCTGTTTTTT. Translation gives CASRMGANTGELFF.